The 18 T cell receptor beta chains below come from one sample, sequenced in a study of blood T cell repertoires in COVID-19. The assay was immunoSEQ multiplex PCR, and TCRdb's table has in-frame clones only and misses some. The sample lists 330,000 or so clones, roughly 86% occurring once. Specimen: PBMCs or T cells enriched from blood (not recorded which). These receptors all stem from a man aged 35-49 years in a cohort exposed to, infected with or recovered from COVID-19 (not recorded which).

The chain carries TRBV2 and TRBJ2-3, with TRBD2 identical over 7 bases. The ends lost 2 bases at V and 8 bases at J; junction bases unmatched: 4. Germline CDR1 and CDR2: SNHLY and FYNNEI. The CDR3 covers 13 residues. This chain's CDR3 is CASSETGGLTQYF. The CDR3 nucleotides read TGTGCCAGCAGTGAAACGGGAGGCCTTACGCAGTATTTT.

This chain links TRBV19 with TRBJ2-3; D perhaps matches TRBD1 (6 bases). Trimming pared 6 bases from V and 0 bases from J, leaving 10 bases between. Germline V gene lookup returns CDR1 LNHDA and CDR2 SQIVND (reference sequence). The CDR3 consists of 14 residues. The CDR3, as DNA: TGTGCCAGTAGCCGACAGGAAAGCACAGATACGCAGTATTTT. It translates to CASSRQESTDTQYF.

The CDR3, as DNA: TGTGCCAGCAGTGAAGCGGGGGCAGGGGGGACTGAAGCTTTCTTT. Protein: CASSEAGAGGTEAFF. The chain links TRBV6-1 to TRBJ1-1, with TRBD1 matching 7 bases. This CDR3 has 15 amino acids. Unmatched junction bases numbered 6, after V lost 0 bases and J lost 5 bases. CDR1 is MNHNS and CDR2 is SASEGT in the germline V gene.

The J gene is TRBJ2-5, the V gene TRBV5-1, with TRBD2 matching over 12 bases. V trimming: 4 bases; J trimming: 1 base; junction bases outside the gene matches: 5. The CDR3 loop spans 16 amino acids. Germline V gene lookup returns CDR1 SGHRS and CDR2 YFSETQ. The CDR3, as DNA: TGCGCCAGCAGCCCCGGACTAGCGGGACTCCAAGAGACCCAGTACTTC. Translated, it gives CASSPGLAGLQETQYF.

The chain couples TRBV7-9 to TRBJ1-2; TRBD1 matches 7 bases. V gave up 0 bases and J gave up 6 bases; unmatched junction bases: 4. The germline V gene encodes CDR1 SEHNR and CDR2 FQNEAQ (reference sequence). The CDR3 sequence is 14 residues long. CDR3 sequence (DNA): TGTGCCAGCAGCTTAGCGGTGGGGACAGATGGCTACACCTTC. Translation: CASSLAVGTDGYTF.

The rearrangement uses TRBV20-1 and TRBJ1-3, with D unresolved. Per the germline V gene, CDR1 is DFQATT and CDR2 is SNEGSKA (reference sequence). V shed 3 bases and J shed 4 bases, with 10 bases lying between them. The CDR3 has 13 amino acids. CDR3 DNA sequence: TGCAGTGCTAGTGCGGGAATCGGAAACACCATATATTTT. Its protein is CSASAGIGNTIYF.

J is TRBJ1-3 and V is TRBV28, with TRBD1 matching over 12 bases. Germline assignment: CDR1 MDHEN and CDR2 SYDVKM. The CDR3 totals 14 residues. Trimming cost V 7 bases and J 8 bases; bases outside gene matches: 6. In nucleotides, the CDR3 is TGTGCCAGCAAACCGGGACAGGGGGCAGACACCATATATTTT. Translation gives CASKPGQGADTIYF.

This clone occurred once. The genes are TRBV28 and TRBJ2-1; D is perhaps TRBD1 (5 bases). The CDR3 totals 13 residues. V was trimmed by 5 bases and J by 8 bases, leaving 13 bases between them. From germline, CDR1 is MDHEN and CDR2 SYDVKM. CDR3 amino acids: CASSVQGTDEQFF. CDR3 coding DNA: TGTGCCAGCAGTGTTCAGGGTACGGATGAGCAGTTCTTC.

The gene calls are TRBV5-1 and TRBJ1-1, with D tentatively TRBD1 (5 bases). The CDR3 is made up of 14 amino acids. Trimming removed 6 bases at V and 1 base at J, with 13 bases between. The germline gives CDR1 SGHRS, CDR2 YFSETQ. CDR3 DNA sequence: TGCGCCAGCATGGCCAACACAGGGAACACTGAAGCTTTCTTT. This gives the protein CASMANTGNTEAFF.

This chain connects TRBV18 to TRBJ2-2, with 7 bases identical to TRBD1. This CDR3 contains 17 residues. The trim removed 3 bases at V and 4 bases at J, leaving 11 bases unmatched. Germline CDR1 KGHSH, CDR2 LQKENI. CDR3 DNA: TGTGCCAGCTCACCTATTGACAGGGTAGGAAGCACCGGGGAGCTGTTTTTT. Translating gives CASSPIDRVGSTGELFF.

The chain couples TRBV6-5 to TRBJ2-5, with 9 positions matching TRBD2. The V gene end was trimmed by 2 bases and the J gene end by 3 bases; junction bases not matched to a gene: 7. Germline V gives CDR1 MNHEY, CDR2 SVGAGI. This CDR3 has 16 amino acids. In DNA form, the CDR3 reads TGTGCCAGCAGTTACCTAGCGGGACGGGGAAAAGAGACCCAGTACTTC. This translates into CASSYLAGRGKETQYF.

This clone appeared a single time. The chain joins TRBV29-1 to TRBJ1-1, with D uncertain. CDR3 length equals 13 residues. Germline CDR1 is SQVTM and CDR2 is ANQGSEA. V shed 7 bases and J shed 2 bases, with 14 bases lying between them. CDR3 in amino acids: CSGIKYLNTEAFF. CDR3 in DNA: TGCAGCGGAATTAAATACTTAAACACTGAAGCTTTCTTT. The whole variable domain, remainder taken from reference TRBV29-1 and TRBJ1-1, is SAVISQKPSRDICQRGTSLTIQCQVDSQVTMMFWYRQQPGQSLTLIATANQGSEATYESGFVIDKFPISRPNLTFSTLTVSNMSPEDSSIYLCSGIKYLNTEAFFGQGTRLTVV.

This chain joins TRBV5-1 and TRBJ1-2; the D gene is possibly TRBD1 (6 bases). This CDR3 contains 14 residues. Per germline, CDR1 SGHRS and CDR2 YFSETQ. V gave up 2 bases and J gave up 7 bases, with 15 bases separating them. DNA of the CDR3: TGCGCCAGCAGCTTCGGCAGGGGATTCTCTGGCTACACCTTC. Amino acids: CASSFGRGFSGYTF.

This clone has more than one count but fewer than ten. The chain couples TRBV3-1 (or the pseudogene TRBV3-2) to TRBJ2-7; the match to TRBD1 covers 7 bases. Trimming removed 1 base from V and 7 bases from J; junction bases left unmatched: 4. CDR1 LGHDT and CDR2 YNNKEL come from the germline V gene (reference sequence). This CDR3 contains 13 residues. CDR3 DNA: TGTGCCAGCAGCCAAGTACAGGGGAATGAGCAGTACTTC. It specifies CASSQVQGNEQYF.

This clone has a handful of counts. The CDR3 region is CASSVTGANQPQHF. In DNA, the CDR3 is TGTGCCAGCTCAGTTACAGGGGCAAATCAGCCCCAGCATTTT. The chain has TRBV18 and TRBJ1-5; 7 bases align to TRBD1. The length of the CDR3 is 14 residues. CDR1 is KGHSH, CDR2 LQKENI, per germline. With 5 bases clipped from V and 4 bases from J, the junction kept 5 bases outside the gene matches.

The chain couples TRBV7-2 to TRBJ2-4; 9 bases are shared with TRBD1. With 4 bases clipped from V and 2 bases from J, the junction kept 3 bases outside the gene matches. CDR1 is SGHTA and CDR2 is FQGNSA in the germline V gene. The CDR3 is 15 amino acids. This chain's CDR3 is CASSSGTGTKNIQYF. The CDR3 region has the DNA TGTGCCAGCAGCTCCGGGACAGGGACCAAAAACATTCAGTACTTC.

The gene calls are TRBV28 and TRBJ2-7, with TRBD1 as a possible D gene (5 bases). Germline assignment: CDR1 MDHEN and CDR2 SYDVKM. The CDR3 consists of 14 residues. V dropped 1 base and J dropped 1 base, with 8 bases sitting between them. DNA for the CDR3: TGTGCCAGCAGTTTATTGTCAGGGTCCTACGAGCAGTACTTC. Its protein product is CASSLLSGSYEQYF.

This sequence joins TRBV5-1 and TRBJ2-1, with 9 positions matching TRBD2. V dropped 0 bases and J dropped 4; count of bases not matched to a gene: 14. CDR1 and CDR2 from the germline V gene are SGHRS and YFSETQ. CDR3 size: 19 residues. CDR3 residues: CASSLARGTSRQDYNEQFF. In DNA, the CDR3 is TGCGCCAGCAGCTTGGCCAGAGGGACTAGCAGACAAGATTACAATGAGCAGTTCTTC.